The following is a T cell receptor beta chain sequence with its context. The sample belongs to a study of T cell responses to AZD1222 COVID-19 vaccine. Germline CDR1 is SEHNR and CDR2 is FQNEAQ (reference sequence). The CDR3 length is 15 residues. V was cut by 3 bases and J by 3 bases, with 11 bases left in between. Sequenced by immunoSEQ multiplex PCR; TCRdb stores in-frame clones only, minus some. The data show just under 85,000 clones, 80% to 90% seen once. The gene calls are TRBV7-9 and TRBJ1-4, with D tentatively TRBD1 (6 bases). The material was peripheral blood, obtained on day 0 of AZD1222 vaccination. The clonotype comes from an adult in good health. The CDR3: CASSLMDSPNEKLFF. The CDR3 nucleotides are TGTGCCAGCAGCTTGATGGACAGTCCTAATGAAAAACTGTTTTTT.